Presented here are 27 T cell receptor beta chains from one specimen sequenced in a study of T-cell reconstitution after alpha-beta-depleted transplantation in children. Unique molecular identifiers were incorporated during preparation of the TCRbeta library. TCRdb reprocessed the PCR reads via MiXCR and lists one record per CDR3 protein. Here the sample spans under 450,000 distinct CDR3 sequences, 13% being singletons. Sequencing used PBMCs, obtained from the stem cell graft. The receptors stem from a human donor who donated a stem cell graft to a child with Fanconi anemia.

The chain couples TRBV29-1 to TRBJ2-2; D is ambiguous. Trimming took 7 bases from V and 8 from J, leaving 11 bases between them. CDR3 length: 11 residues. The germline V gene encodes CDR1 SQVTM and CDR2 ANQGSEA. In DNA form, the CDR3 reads TGCAGCGGTGCCCGGTCTGGGGAGCTGTTTTTT. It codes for CSGARSGELFF.

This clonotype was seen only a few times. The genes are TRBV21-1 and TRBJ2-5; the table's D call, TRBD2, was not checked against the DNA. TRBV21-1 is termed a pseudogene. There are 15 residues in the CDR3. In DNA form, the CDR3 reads TGTGCCAGCAGCAACCGCAAGGGACTCCAAGAGACCCAGTACTTC. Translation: CASSNRKGLQETQYF.

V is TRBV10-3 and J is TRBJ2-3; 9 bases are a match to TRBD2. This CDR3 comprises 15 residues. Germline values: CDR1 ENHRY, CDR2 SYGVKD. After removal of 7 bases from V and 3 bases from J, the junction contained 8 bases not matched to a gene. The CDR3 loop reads CAIKVAGGITDTQYF. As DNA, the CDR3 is TGTGCCATCAAAGTGGCGGGGGGGATAACAGATACGCAGTATTTT.

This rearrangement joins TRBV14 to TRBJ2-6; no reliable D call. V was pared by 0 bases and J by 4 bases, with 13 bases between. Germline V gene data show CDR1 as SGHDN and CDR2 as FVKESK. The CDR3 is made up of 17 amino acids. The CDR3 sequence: CASSQDEKGSGANVLTF. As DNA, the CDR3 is TGTGCCAGCAGCCAAGATGAGAAAGGGTCCGGGGCCAACGTCCTGACTTTC.

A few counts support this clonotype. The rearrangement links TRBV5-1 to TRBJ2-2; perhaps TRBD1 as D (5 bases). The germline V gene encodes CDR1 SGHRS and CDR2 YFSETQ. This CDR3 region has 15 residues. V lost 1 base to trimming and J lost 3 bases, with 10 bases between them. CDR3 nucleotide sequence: TGCGCCAGCAGCTTGTCAGGGAAAGACACCGGGGAGCTGTTTTTT. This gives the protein CASSLSGKDTGELFF.

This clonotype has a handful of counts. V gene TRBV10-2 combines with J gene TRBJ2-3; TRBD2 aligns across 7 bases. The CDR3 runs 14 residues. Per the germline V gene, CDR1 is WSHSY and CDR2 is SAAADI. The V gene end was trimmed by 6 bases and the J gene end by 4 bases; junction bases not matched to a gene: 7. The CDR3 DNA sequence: TGCGCCAGCAGAAGGGAGGGGTTAGCAGATACGCAGTATTTT. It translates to CASRREGLADTQYF.

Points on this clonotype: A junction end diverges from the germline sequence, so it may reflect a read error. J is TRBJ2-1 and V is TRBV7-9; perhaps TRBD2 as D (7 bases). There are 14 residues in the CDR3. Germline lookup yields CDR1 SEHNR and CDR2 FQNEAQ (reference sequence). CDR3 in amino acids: CATSLGGGGNEQFF. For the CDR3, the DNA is TGTGCCACCAGCTTAGGAGGGGGGGGAAATGAGCAGTTCTTC.

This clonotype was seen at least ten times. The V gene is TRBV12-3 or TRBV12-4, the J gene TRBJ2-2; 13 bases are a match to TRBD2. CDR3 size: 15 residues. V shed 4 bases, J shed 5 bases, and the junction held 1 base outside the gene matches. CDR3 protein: CASSSGLAGTGELFF. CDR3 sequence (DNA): TGTGCCAGCAGTTCGGGACTAGCGGGGACCGGGGAGCTGTTTTTT.

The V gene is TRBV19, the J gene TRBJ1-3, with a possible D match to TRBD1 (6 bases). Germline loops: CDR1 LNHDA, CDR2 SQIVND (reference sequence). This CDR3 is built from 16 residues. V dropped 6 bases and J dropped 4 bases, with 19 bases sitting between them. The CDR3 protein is CASSSRRRDIGNTIYF. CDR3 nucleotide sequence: TGTGCCAGTAGCTCCCGCCGCCGGGACATCGGAAACACCATATATTTT.

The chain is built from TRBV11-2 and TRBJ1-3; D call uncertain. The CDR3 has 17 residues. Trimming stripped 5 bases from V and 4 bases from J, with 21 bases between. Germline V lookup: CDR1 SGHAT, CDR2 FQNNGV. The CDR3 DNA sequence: TGTGCCAGCAGCCAGCATCAGGTTGCTCTCTCCGGAAACACCATATATTTT. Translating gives CASSQHQVALSGNTIYF.

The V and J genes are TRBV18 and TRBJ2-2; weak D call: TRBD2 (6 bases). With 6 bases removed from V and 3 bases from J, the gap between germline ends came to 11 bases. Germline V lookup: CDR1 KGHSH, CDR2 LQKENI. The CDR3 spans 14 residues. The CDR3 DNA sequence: TGTGCCAGCTCCCTACGCGGGGACACCGGGGAGCTGTTTTTT. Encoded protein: CASSLRGDTGELFF.

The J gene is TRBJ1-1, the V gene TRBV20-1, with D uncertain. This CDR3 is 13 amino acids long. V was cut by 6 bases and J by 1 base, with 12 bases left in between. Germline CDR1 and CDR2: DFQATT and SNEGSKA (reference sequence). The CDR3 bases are TGCAGTGCCCAACTGGAGGCGAACACTGAAGCTTTCTTT. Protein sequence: CSAQLEANTEAFF.

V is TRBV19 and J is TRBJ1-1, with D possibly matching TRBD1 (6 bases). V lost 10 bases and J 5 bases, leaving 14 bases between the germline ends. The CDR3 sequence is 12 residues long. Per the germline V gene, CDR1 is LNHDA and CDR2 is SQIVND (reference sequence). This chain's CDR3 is CATRGDITEAFF. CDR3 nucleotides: TGTGCCACCAGAGGGGACATAACTGAAGCTTTCTTT. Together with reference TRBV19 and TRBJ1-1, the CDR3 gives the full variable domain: DGGITQSPKYLFRKEGQNVTLSCEQNLNHDAMYWYRQDPGQGLRLIYYSQIVNDFQKGDIAEGYSVSREKKESFPLTVTSAQKNPTAFYLCATRGDITEAFFGQGTRLTVV.

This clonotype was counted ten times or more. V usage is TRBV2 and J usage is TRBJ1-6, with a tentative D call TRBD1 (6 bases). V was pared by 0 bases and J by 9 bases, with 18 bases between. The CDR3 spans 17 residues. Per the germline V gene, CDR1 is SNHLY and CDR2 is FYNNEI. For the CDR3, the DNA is TGTGCCAGCAGTGAAGCGGGGACTGGGGGCAGTATTTCACCCCTCCACTTT. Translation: CASSEAGTGGSISPLHF.

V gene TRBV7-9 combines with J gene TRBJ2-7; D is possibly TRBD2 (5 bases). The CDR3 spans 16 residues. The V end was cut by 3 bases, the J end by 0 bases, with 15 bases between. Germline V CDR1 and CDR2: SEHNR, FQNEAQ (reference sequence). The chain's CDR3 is CASSFAGLADSYEQYF. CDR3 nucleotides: TGTGCCAGCAGCTTTGCCGGACTGGCTGACTCCTACGAGCAGTACTTC.

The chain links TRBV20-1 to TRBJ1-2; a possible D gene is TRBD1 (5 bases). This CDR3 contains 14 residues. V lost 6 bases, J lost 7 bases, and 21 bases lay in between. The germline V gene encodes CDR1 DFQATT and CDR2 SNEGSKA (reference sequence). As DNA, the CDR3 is TGCAGTGCCCCTCGGGACGGCACGAGAGGTGGCTACACCTTC. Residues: CSAPRDGTRGGYTF.

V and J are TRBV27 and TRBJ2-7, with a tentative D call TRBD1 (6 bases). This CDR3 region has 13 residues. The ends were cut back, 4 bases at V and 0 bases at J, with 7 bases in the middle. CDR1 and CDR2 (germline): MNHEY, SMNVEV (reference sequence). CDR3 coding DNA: TGTGCCAGCAGTTCGGACAGCTCCTACGAGCAGTACTTC. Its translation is CASSSDSSYEQYF.

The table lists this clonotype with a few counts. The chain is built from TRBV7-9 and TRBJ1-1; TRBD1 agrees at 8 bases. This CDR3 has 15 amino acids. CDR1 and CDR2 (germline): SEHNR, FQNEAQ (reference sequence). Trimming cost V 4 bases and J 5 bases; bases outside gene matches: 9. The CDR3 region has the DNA TGTGCCAGCAGCTCGCAGGGGGCCCCGGGGACTGAAGCTTTCTTT. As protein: CASSSQGAPGTEAFF.

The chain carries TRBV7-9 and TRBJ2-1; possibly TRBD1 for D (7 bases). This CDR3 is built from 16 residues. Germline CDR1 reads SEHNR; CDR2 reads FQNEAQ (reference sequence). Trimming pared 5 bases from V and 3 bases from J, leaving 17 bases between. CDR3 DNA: TGTGCCAGCAGCCCCTCAGGGGGGTTGGTCTACAATGAGCAGTTCTTC. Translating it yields CASSPSGGLVYNEQFF.

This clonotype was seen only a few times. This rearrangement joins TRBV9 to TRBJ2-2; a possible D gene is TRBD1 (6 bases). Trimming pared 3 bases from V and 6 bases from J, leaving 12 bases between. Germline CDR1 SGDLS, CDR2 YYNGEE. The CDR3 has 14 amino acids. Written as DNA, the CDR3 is TGTGCCAGCAGCGGCAAACAGGGACCCGGGGAGCTGTTTTTT. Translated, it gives CASSGKQGPGELFF.

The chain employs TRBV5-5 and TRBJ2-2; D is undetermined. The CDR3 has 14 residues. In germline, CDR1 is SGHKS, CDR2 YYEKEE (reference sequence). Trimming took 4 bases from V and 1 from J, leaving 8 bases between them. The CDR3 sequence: CASSDVLNTGELFF. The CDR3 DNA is TGTGCCAGCAGCGACGTACTGAACACCGGGGAGCTGTTTTTT.

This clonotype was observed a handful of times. The DNA of the CDR3 is TGCAGTGCTAGAGATGGGGTGGGGGGTGAAAAACTGTTTTTT. Protein: CSARDGVGGEKLFF. The V call is TRBV20-1, the J call TRBJ1-4, with TRBD1 as a possible D gene (5 bases). The CDR3 is 14 amino acids. Per germline, CDR1 DFQATT and CDR2 SNEGSKA (reference sequence). The V end lost 0 bases, the J end lost 7 bases, and 12 bases lay between the germline ends.

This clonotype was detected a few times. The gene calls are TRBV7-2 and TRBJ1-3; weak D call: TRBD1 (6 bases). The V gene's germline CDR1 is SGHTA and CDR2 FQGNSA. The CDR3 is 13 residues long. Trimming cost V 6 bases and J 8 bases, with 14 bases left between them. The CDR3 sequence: CASRRVGGDTIYF. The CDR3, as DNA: TGTGCCAGCAGGCGGGTTGGGGGCGACACCATATATTTT.

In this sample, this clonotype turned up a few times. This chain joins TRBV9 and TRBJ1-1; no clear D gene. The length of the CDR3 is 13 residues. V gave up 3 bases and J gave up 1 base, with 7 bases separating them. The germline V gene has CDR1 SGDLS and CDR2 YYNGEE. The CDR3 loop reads CASSASANTEAFF. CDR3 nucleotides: TGTGCCAGCAGCGCTAGCGCGAACACTGAAGCTTTCTTT.

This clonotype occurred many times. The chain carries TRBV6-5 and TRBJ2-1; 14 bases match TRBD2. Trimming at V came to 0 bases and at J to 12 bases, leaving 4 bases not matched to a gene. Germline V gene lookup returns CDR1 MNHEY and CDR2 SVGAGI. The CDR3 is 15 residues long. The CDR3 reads CASSYSGLAGAGQFF. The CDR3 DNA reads TGTGCCAGCAGTTACTCGGGACTAGCGGGGGCTGGGCAGTTCTTC.

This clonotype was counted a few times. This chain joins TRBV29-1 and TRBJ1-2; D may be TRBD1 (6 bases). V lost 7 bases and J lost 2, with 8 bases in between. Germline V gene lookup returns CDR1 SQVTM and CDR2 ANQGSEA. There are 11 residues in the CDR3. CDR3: CSARGNYGYTF. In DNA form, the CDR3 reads TGCAGCGCAAGGGGGAACTATGGCTACACCTTC.

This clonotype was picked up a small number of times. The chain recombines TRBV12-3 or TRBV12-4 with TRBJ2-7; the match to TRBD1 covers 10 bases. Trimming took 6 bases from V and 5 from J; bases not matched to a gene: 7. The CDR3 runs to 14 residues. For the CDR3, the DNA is TGTGCCAGCAGACCTGGGACAGGGGAGGACGAGCAGTACTTC. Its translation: CASRPGTGEDEQYF.